Below, 21 T cell receptor beta chains from the same sample are listed, as sequenced in a study of regulatory T cells in long-lasting Graves disease. With iRepertoire HTBI primers and Arm-PCR of CDR3 regions, TCR beta libraries were built. In TCRdb, the multiplex PCR reads were re-called with MiXCR into one record per CDR3 protein. Among 350,000 to 500,000 distinct CDR3 sequences listed, 12% to 15% were seen once. Time point described: newly diagnosed GD, antithyroid drugs for less than 3 months. Researchers made the TCR library from RNA that was extracted from PBMCs. This sample also belongs to another study, concerning T cells in Graves' hyperthyroidism and ophthalmopathy.

The sample in question was peripheral blood mononuclear cells (PBMCs), obtained at new diagnosis, from a patient treated with antithyroid drugs. All receptors come from a woman aged 50 to 65 with Graves disease.

The chain uses TRBV5-1 and TRBJ2-1; TRBD2 is a possible D gene (6 bases). The CDR3 sequence is 14 residues long. The V gene's germline CDR1 is SGHRS and CDR2 YFSETQ. With 1 base removed from V and 7 bases from J, the gap between germline ends came to 12 bases. The CDR3, as DNA: TGCGCCAGCAGCTTGTGGCCTAGCGAGAATGAGCAGTTCTTC. It codes for CASSLWPSENEQFF.

This clonotype was found a few times. The chain employs TRBV3-1 and TRBJ2-7; D is uncertain. Germline values: CDR1 LGHDT, CDR2 YNNKEL (reference sequence). This CDR3 comprises 13 residues. V lost 2 bases to trimming and J lost 2 bases, with 7 bases between them. Here the CDR3 reads CASSQSQAYEQYF. In nucleotides, the CDR3 is TGTGCCAGCAGCCAATCGCAGGCCTACGAGCAGTACTTC.

The rearrangement uses TRBV2 and TRBJ1-4; D is undetermined. Trimming cost V 6 bases and J 3 bases, with 8 bases left between them. Germline loops: CDR1 SNHLY, CDR2 FYNNEI. The length of the CDR3 is 13 residues. This CDR3 is CASSGQSNEKLFF. CDR3 DNA: TGTGCCAGCAGCGGGCAGTCTAATGAAAAACTGTTTTTT.

This clonotype was observed a few times. The CDR3 region is CASSSAQGRQETQYF. In DNA form, the CDR3 reads TGCGCCAGCAGCTCGGCACAGGGACGCCAAGAGACCCAGTACTTC. The chain recombines TRBV5-1 with TRBJ2-5; tentative D call: TRBD1 (6 bases). This CDR3 is built from 15 residues. Germline CDR1 reads SGHRS; CDR2 reads YFSETQ. The V end was cut by 3 bases, the J end by 1 base, with 13 bases between.

The rearrangement uses TRBV25-1 and TRBJ2-3; TRBD2 matches 7 bases. Germline CDR1 and CDR2: MGHDK and SYGVNS. V trimming: 3 bases; J trimming: 0 bases; junction bases outside the gene matches: 6. The CDR3 is 16 residues long. CDR3 protein: CASSEGSGVSTDTQYF. The CDR3 nucleotides read TGTGCCAGCAGTGAGGGGAGCGGGGTTAGCACAGATACGCAGTATTTT.

Only a few counts were recorded for this clonotype. The chain joins TRBV6-4 to TRBJ2-1; TRBD1 might be the D (5 bases). The V gene's germline CDR1 is MRHNA and CDR2 SNTAGT. Trimming took off 0 bases at V and 6 bases at J, with 12 bases between the two ends. The CDR3 sequence is 15 residues long. The CDR3, as DNA: TGTGCCAGCAGTGACTCTAGCCAGGGCTTCAATGAGCAGTTCTTC. Amino acid sequence: CASSDSSQGFNEQFF.

Regarding this clonotype: Being one base from a much bigger clone, this may be a read error. V is TRBV5-1 and J is TRBJ2-5, with D uncertain. The CDR3 has 14 residues. Germline assignment: CDR1 SGHRS and CDR2 YFSETQ. CDR3 protein: CASSLSVGQEIQYF. Here the CDR3 DNA reads TGCGCCAGCAGCTTAAGCGTTGGGCAAGAGATCCAGTACTTC.

This clonotype was counted ten times or more. The chain has TRBV7-8 and TRBJ1-2; 8 bases are shared with TRBD1. Germline V gene data show CDR1 as SGHVS and CDR2 as FQNEAQ. This CDR3 region has 13 residues. V shed 4 bases and J 6 bases; nucleotides not matched to a gene: 4. The CDR3 reads CASSWIRGHGYTF. The CDR3 coding sequence is TGTGCCAGCAGCTGGATCAGGGGGCATGGCTACACCTTC.

This clonotype was observed at least ten times. V usage is TRBV27 and J usage is TRBJ2-1; D might be TRBD1 (6 bases). Germline assignment: CDR1 MNHEY and CDR2 SMNVEV (reference sequence). Between the trimmed V and J ends, which lost 3 bases and 7 bases, there was a span of 22 bases. The CDR3 loop spans 17 amino acids. CDR3 loop: CASSFSPPRGAQNEQFF. CDR3 nucleotide sequence: TGTGCCAGCAGTTTTTCCCCCCCCAGGGGCGCACAGAATGAGCAGTTCTTC.

This clonotype was counted at least ten times. V gene TRBV7-2 combines with J gene TRBJ2-1; D possibly matches TRBD1 or TRBD2 (6 bases each). The germline gives CDR1 SGHTA, CDR2 FQGNSA. The CDR3 contains 14 residues. Trimming pared 0 bases from V and 10 bases from J, leaving 13 bases between. Here the CDR3 DNA reads TGTGCCAGCAGCTTAGCGCAAGGGGGAGGCGAGCAGTTCTTC. It specifies CASSLAQGGGEQFF.

This clonotype was counted many times. V and J are TRBV5-1 and TRBJ2-7; D not certain. Between the trimmed V and J ends, which lost 0 bases and 6 bases, there was a span of 7 bases. The CDR3 spans 12 residues. The germline V gene encodes CDR1 SGHRS and CDR2 YFSETQ. CDR3 nucleotides: TGCGCCAGCAGCTTGGGCATTGGCGAGCAGTACTTC. As protein: CASSLGIGEQYF.

This clonotype was recorded at least ten times. V gene TRBV27 combines with J gene TRBJ2-2; 12 nucleotides line up with TRBD2. Losses at the gene ends were 6 bases for V and 8 bases for J; bases not matched to a gene: 16. The CDR3 loop spans 18 amino acids. CDR1 MNHEY and CDR2 SMNVEV come from the germline V gene (reference sequence). As DNA, the CDR3 is TGTGCCAGCAGCCTCAACCTCCCACTAGCGGGGGGTGGGGGGGAGCTGTTTTTT. Translating gives CASSLNLPLAGGGGELFF.

There are many counts of this clonotype. The chain has TRBV7-3 and TRBJ2-1; 12 bases fit TRBD2. Per germline, CDR1 SGHTA and CDR2 FQGTGA. V lost 4 bases to trimming and J lost 9 bases; unmatched junction nucleotides: 7. This CDR3 comprises 15 residues. This CDR3 is CASSSLAGGPIEQFF. The CDR3 DNA sequence: TGTGCCAGCAGCTCCCTAGCGGGAGGGCCTATTGAGCAGTTCTTC. Using reference TRBV7-3 and TRBJ2-1 for the parts outside the CDR3, the full variable domain is GAGVSQTPSNKVTEKGKYVELRCDPISGHTALYWYRQSLGQGPEFLIYFQGTGAADDSGLPNDRFFAVRPEGSVSTLKIQRTERGDSAVYLCASSSLAGGPIEQFFGPGTRLTVL.

The chain couples TRBV6-1 to TRBJ2-7, with TRBD1 as a possible D gene (6 bases). The germline V gene encodes CDR1 MNHNS and CDR2 SASEGT. The germline V and J ends were trimmed by 7 bases and 2 bases, with 12 bases remaining between them. This CDR3 has 13 amino acids. The CDR3 DNA sequence: TGTGCCAGCACTAAACAGGGAGCCTACGAGCAGTACTTC. Translated: CASTKQGAYEQYF.

Only a few counts were recorded for this clonotype. The J gene is TRBJ2-5, the V gene TRBV6-2 or TRBV6-3, with no clear D. This CDR3 comprises 13 residues. The germline V gene has CDR1 MNHEY and CDR2 SVGEGT. Deletions cut 0 bases from V and 4 bases from J, with 6 bases between. The CDR3 reads CASSYSGAETQYF. The CDR3 DNA is TGTGCCAGCAGTTACTCCGGCGCAGAGACCCAGTACTTC.

This clonotype came up many times. The chain couples TRBV28 to TRBJ1-2; TRBD1 might be the D (6 bases). Trimming shortened V by 6 bases and J by 4 bases, and 30 bases separated the two germline ends. This CDR3 spans 19 amino acids. From germline, CDR1 is MDHEN and CDR2 SYDVKM. This chain's CDR3 is CASRPFPHWTAPNFYGYTF. In DNA form, the CDR3 reads TGTGCCAGCAGACCTTTCCCCCACTGGACAGCCCCAAATTTCTATGGCTACACCTTC.

This clonotype was detected many times. The chain carries TRBV12-3 or TRBV12-4 and TRBJ2-1, with TRBD2 as a possible D gene (6 bases). V lost 8 bases and J lost 6, with 17 bases in between. This CDR3 is built from 14 residues. This CDR3 is CASRGLSGSNEQFF. CDR3 sequence (DNA): TGTGCCAGCCGGGGACTTAGCGGCTCCAATGAGCAGTTCTTC.

This clonotype was observed a handful of times. The chain carries TRBV7-9 and TRBJ2-1, with 16 bases identical to TRBD2. V trimming: 6 bases; J trimming: 7 bases; junction bases outside the gene matches: 6. Looked up from germline, CDR1 is SEHNR and CDR2 is FQNEAQ (reference sequence). The length of the CDR3 is 16 residues. The CDR3 loop is CASRAPGLAGGNEQFF. DNA of the CDR3: TGTGCCAGCAGGGCACCGGGACTAGCGGGAGGGAATGAGCAGTTCTTC. Using reference TRBV7-9 and TRBJ2-1 for the parts outside the CDR3, the full variable domain is DTGVSQNPRHKITKRGQNVTFRCDPISEHNRLYWYRQTLGQGPEFLTYFQNEAQLEKSRLLSDRFSAERPKGSFSTLEIQRTEQGDSAMYLCASRAPGLAGGNEQFFGPGTRLTVL.

This clonotype was picked up many times. The chain uses TRBV7-3 and TRBJ2-3; no clear D gene. Germline V lookup: CDR1 SGHTA, CDR2 FQGTGA. Trimming removed 1 base from V and 1 base from J, with 6 bases in between. The CDR3 contains 14 residues. The CDR3 DNA sequence: TGTGCCAGCAGCTTAAATTCCCGCACAGATACGCAGTATTTT. Translated, it gives CASSLNSRTDTQYF.

This chain joins TRBV9 and TRBJ1-2; D gene uncertain. Trimming removed 3 bases at V and 8 bases at J, with 20 bases between. This CDR3 has 15 amino acids. Germline CDR1 reads SGDLS; CDR2 reads YYNGEE. The CDR3 spells CASSASAGFSKGYTF. Written as DNA, the CDR3 is TGTGCCAGCAGCGCATCGGCCGGGTTTTCAAAGGGCTACACCTTC.

This clonotype came up many times. V usage is TRBV7-8 and J usage is TRBJ2-2; D might be TRBD2 (6 bases). V was trimmed by 2 bases and J by 1 base, leaving 11 bases between them. In germline, CDR1 is SGHVS, CDR2 FQNEAQ. The CDR3 spans 16 residues. Here the CDR3 DNA reads TGTGCCAGCAGCTTAAGGGGTAGCGGGAACACCGGGGAGCTGTTTTTT. As protein: CASSLRGSGNTGELFF.